This T cell receptor (beta chain) was documented in a study of blood T cell repertoires in COVID-19. At the level of the study: The United States, Italy and Spain provided the acute and convalescent COVID-19 samples. PBMCs, B-cell-depleted T cells, or T cells were the source of the cDNA or gDNA that made up the material.

V was shortened by 2 bases and J by 4 bases, with 11 bases between the two germline ends. The CDR3 sequence is 14 residues long. Germline V gene sequence: CDR1 SGHDT, CDR2 YYEEEE. Profiling relied on immunoSEQ multiplex PCR, and the TCRdb table lists in-frame clones only, not all of them. The sample includes more than 110,000 clones, more than 80% of them seen just once. Cohorts were assigned according to the clinical history that participants reported. Two negative PCRs, clearance, or symptom resolution were required of recovered Cohort 3 donors. The clonotype originates from a man aged 50-60 years who had recovered from COVID-19. Sequencing was done on a sample of PBMCs or T cells enriched from blood (not recorded which). V is TRBV5-6 and J is TRBJ2-3; D might be TRBD1 (5 bases). The CDR3 DNA reads TGTGCCAGCAGCTTTATGGACATTTCAGATACGCAGTATTTT. Its protein product is CASSFMDISDTQYF.